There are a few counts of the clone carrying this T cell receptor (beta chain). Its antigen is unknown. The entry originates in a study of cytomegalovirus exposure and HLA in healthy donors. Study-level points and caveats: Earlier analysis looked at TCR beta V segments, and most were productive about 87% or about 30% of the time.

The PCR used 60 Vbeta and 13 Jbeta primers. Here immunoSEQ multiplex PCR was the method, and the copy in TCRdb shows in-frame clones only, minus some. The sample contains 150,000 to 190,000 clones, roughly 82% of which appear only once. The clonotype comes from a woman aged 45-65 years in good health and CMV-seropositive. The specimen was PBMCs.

Here the CDR3 DNA reads TGTGCCAGCAGCGTAGGGGGGGACCCAGATACGCAGTATTTT. Residues: CASSVGGDPDTQYF. The chain couples TRBV9 to TRBJ2-3; a possible D gene is TRBD2 (6 bases). The V end lost 0 bases, the J end lost 4 bases, and 9 bases lay between the germline ends. Per germline, CDR1 SGDLS and CDR2 YYNGEE. The CDR3 contains 14 residues. The variable domain in full, with the rest retrieved from reference TRBV9 and TRBJ2-3, is DSGVTQTPKHLITATGQRVTLRCSPRSGDLSVYWYQQSLDQGLQFLIQYYNGEERAKGNILERFSAQQFPDLHSELNLSSLELGDSALYFCASSVGGDPDTQYFGPGTRLTVL.